The rows below give T cell receptor beta chains drawn from one sample of a study of Graves' ophthalmopathy and Graves' hyperthyroidism. TCRdb re-derived calls from the multiplex PCR reads in MiXCR, one entry per CDR3 protein. Of roughly 700,000 distinct CDR3 sequences in the sample, roughly 41% are singletons; the top ten hold 40% to 55%. Sequenced material: peripheral blood. Receptor source: an adult man with Graves' ophthalmopathy. CDR3s include the opening cysteine and the closing phenylalanine or tryptophan. A D gene is named only where the DNA matches it firmly. Some rows have no size entry. The others give once, few or many, or a class for an expanded clone.

abundance: -; v_gene: TRBV12-3/TRBV12-4; j_gene: TRBJ2-5; d_gene: -; CDR3nt: TGTGCCAGCAGTTTGTTCGGTCGGAAAGAGACCCAGTACTTC; CDR3aa: CASSLFGRKETQYF
abundance: -; v_gene: TRBV6-5; j_gene: TRBJ1-1; d_gene: -; CDR3nt: TGTGCCAGCAGGGAGTCGGGGCGTGAAGCTTTCTTT; CDR3aa: CASRESGREAFF
abundance: few; v_gene: TRBV15; j_gene: TRBJ2-2; d_gene: -; CDR3nt: TGTGCCACCAGCAAAAACACCGGGGAGCTGTTTTTT; CDR3aa: CATSKNTGELFF
abundance: -; v_gene: TRBV7-6; j_gene: TRBJ1-6; d_gene: -; CDR3nt: TGTGCCAGCAGCCCACTTTTGTCGGGAAGCTCCTATAATTCACCCCTCCACTTT; CDR3aa: CASSPLLSGSSYNSPLHF
abundance: -; v_gene: TRBV10-3; j_gene: TRBJ1-6; d_gene: TRBD1; CDR3nt: TGTGCCATCAGTGAATCCCCAACAGGGGGCCTTTCACCCCTCCACTTT; CDR3aa: CAISESPTGGLSPLHF
abundance: many; v_gene: TRBV29-1; j_gene: TRBJ1-1; d_gene: -; CDR3nt: TGCAGCGTTTTCCGGGACGAAGCTTTCTTT; CDR3aa: CSVFRDEAFF
abundance: -; v_gene: TRBV20-1; j_gene: TRBJ2-7; d_gene: TRBD1; CDR3nt: TGCAGTGCTAAACCCCGGGGACAGGCTAAGTTGGAGCAGTACTTC; CDR3aa: CSAKPRGQAKLEQYF
abundance: many; v_gene: TRBV19; j_gene: TRBJ1-6; d_gene: TRBD1; CDR3nt: TGTGCCAGCCGACAGGGGAATGACTATAATTCACCCCTCCACTTT; CDR3aa: CASRQGNDYNSPLHF
abundance: -; v_gene: TRBV13; j_gene: TRBJ1-2; d_gene: -; CDR3nt: TGTGCCAGCAGCCAGATTGCGGGGACGGGACCGGGAGGCTACACCTTC; CDR3aa: CASSQIAGTGPGGYTF
abundance: -; v_gene: TRBV25-1; j_gene: TRBJ2-2; d_gene: -; CDR3nt: TGTGCCACCACCGGGACGATAGCCACCGGGGAGCTGTTTTTT; CDR3aa: CATTGTIATGELFF